This T cell receptor (beta chain) was retrieved from a study of blood T cell repertoires in COVID-19. Whole-study context: The cDNA or gDNA used as material had been derived from T cells, B-cell-depleted T cells, or PBMCs.

This clone was counted a single time. V lost 3 bases, J lost 8 bases, and 13 bases lay in between. This CDR3 comprises 14 residues. Germline V gene sequence: CDR1 KGHDR, CDR2 SFDVKD. Per the study methods: Amplified reference gene primers provided the basis for estimating nucleated cell counts. Produced via immunoSEQ multiplex PCR; TCRdb's table is partial and in-frame only. V, J and clone size were drawn from that table, and D and trimming were deduced from the DNA. Altogether around 140,000 clones are present, more than 80% being singletons, with the ten largest covering 13%. V usage is TRBV24-1 and J usage is TRBJ2-1; D gene uncertain. This TCR came from a man between 18 and 29 years old with COVID-19, enrolled during active disease. The sample comprised peripheral blood. Written as DNA, the CDR3 is TGTGCCACCAGTGATCCTCTTCTAGGAGATGAGCAGTTCTTC. It encodes CATSDPLLGDEQFF.